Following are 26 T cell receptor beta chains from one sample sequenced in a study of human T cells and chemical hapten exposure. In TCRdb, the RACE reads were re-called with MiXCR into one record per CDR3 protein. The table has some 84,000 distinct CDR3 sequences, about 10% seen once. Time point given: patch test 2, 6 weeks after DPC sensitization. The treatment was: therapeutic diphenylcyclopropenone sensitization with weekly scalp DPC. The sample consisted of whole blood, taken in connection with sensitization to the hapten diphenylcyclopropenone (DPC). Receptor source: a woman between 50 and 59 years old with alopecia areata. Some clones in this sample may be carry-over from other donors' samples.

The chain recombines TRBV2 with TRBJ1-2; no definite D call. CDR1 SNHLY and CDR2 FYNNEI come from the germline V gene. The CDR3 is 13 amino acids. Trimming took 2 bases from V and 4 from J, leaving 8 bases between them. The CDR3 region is CASSERQPYGYTF. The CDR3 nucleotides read TGTGCCAGCAGTGAACGTCAGCCCTATGGCTACACCTTC.

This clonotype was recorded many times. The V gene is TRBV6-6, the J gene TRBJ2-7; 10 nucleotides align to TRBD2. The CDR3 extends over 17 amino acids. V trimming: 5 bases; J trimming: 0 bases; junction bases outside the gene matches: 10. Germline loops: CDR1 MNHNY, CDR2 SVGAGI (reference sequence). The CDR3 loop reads CASSLSPGTSASYEQYF. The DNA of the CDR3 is TGTGCCAGCAGTCTTAGCCCCGGGACTAGCGCCTCCTACGAGCAGTACTTC.

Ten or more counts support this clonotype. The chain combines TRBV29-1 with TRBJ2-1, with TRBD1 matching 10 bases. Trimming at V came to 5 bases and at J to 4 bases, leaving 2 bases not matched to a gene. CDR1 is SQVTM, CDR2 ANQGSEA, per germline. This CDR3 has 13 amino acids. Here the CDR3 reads CSVRTGGYNEQFF. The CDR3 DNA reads TGCAGCGTTAGGACAGGGGGATACAATGAGCAGTTCTTC.

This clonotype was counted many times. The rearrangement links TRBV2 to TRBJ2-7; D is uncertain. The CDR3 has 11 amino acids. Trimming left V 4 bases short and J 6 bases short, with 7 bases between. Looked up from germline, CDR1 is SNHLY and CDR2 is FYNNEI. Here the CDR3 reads CASSVQAEQYF. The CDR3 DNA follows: TGTGCCAGCAGTGTCCAGGCCGAGCAGTACTTC.

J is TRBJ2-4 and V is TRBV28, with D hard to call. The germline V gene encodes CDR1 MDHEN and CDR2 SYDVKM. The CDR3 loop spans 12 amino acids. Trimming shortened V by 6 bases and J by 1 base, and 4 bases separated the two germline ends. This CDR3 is CASRKAKNIQYF. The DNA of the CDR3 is TGTGCCAGCAGGAAGGCCAAAAACATTCAGTACTTC.

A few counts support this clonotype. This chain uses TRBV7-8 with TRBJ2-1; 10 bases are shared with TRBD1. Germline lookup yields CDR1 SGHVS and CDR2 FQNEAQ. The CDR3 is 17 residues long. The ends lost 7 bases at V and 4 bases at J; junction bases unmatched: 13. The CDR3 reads CASMPPGQGILYNEQFF. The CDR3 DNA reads TGTGCCAGCATGCCCCCGGGACAGGGGATCTTATACAATGAGCAGTTCTTC.

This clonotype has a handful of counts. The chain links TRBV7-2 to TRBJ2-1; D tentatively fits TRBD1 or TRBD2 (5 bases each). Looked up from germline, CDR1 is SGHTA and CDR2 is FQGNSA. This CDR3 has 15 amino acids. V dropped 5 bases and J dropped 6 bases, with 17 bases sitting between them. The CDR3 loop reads CASSPERARVNEQFF. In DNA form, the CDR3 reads TGTGCCAGCAGCCCGGAGAGGGCCAGGGTCAATGAGCAGTTCTTC.

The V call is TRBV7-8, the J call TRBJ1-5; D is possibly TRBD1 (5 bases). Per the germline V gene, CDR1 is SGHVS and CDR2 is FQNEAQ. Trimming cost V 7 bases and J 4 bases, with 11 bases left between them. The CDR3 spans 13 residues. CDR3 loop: CASNEQDNQPQHF. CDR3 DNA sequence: TGTGCCAGCAACGAACAGGATAATCAGCCCCAGCATTTT.

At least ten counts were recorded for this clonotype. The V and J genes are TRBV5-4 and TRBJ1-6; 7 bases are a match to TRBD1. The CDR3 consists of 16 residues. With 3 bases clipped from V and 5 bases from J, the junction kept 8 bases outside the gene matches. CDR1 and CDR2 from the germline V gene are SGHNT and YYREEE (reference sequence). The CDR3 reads CASSSRTGHDNSPLHF. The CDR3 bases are TGTGCCAGCAGCTCACGGACAGGTCATGATAATTCACCCCTCCACTTT.

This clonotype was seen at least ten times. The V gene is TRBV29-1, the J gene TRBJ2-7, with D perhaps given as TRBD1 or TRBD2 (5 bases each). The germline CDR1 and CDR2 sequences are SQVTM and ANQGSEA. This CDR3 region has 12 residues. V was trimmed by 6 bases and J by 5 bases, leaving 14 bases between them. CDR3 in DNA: TGCAGCGTGTCCGAGGGGACCAACGAGCAGTACTTC. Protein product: CSVSEGTNEQYF.

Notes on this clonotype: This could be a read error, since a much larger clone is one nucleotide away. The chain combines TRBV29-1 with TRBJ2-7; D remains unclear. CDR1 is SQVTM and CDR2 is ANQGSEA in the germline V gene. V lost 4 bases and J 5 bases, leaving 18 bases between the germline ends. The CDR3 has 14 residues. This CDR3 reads CSVAIPTRFNEQYF. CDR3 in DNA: TGCAGCGTTGCAATCCCGACAAGATTCAACGAGCAGTACTTC.

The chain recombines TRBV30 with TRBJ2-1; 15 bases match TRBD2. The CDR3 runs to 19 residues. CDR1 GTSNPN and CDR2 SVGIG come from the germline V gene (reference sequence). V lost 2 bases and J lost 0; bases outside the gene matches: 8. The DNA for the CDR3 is TGTGCCTGGAGTTCTTATGGGACTAGCGGGAGGCGCTCCTACAATGAGCAGTTCTTC. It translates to CAWSSYGTSGRRSYNEQFF.

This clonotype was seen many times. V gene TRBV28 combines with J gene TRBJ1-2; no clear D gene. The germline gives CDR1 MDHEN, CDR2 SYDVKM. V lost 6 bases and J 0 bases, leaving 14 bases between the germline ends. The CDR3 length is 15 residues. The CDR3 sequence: CASRSPQTTNYGYTF. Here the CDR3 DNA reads TGTGCCAGCAGGAGCCCCCAAACTACTAACTATGGCTACACCTTC.

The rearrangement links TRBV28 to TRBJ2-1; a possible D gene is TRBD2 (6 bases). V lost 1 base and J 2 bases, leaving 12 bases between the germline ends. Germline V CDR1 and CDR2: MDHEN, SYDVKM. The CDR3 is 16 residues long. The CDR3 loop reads CASSLYGREAYNEQFF. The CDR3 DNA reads TGTGCCAGCAGTTTATATGGCAGGGAGGCCTACAATGAGCAGTTCTTC. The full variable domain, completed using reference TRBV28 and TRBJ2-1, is DVKVTQSSRYLVKRTGEKVFLECVQDMDHENMFWYRQDPGLGLRLIYFSYDVKMKEKGDIPEGYSVSREKKERFSLILESASTNQTSMYLCASSLYGREAYNEQFFGPGTRLTVL.

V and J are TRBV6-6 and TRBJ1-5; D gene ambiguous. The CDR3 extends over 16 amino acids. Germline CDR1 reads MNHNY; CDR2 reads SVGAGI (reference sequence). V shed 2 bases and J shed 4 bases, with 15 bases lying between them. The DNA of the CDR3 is TGTGCCAGCAGTTACCATCTGGCATTGGGGAATCAGCCCCAGCATTTT. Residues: CASSYHLALGNQPQHF.

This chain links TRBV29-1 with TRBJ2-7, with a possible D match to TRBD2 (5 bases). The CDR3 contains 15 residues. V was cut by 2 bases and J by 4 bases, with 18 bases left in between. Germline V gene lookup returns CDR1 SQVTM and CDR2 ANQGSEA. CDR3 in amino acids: CSVEWVGSKVYEQYF. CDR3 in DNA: TGCAGCGTTGAATGGGTAGGGAGTAAGGTTTACGAGCAGTACTTC.

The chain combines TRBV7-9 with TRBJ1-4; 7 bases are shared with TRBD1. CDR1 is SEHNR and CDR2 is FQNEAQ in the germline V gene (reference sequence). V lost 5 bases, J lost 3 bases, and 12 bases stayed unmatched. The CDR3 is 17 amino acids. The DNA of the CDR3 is TGTGCCAGCAGCCGATATACAGGGGACGAGGCTAATGAAAAACTGTTTTTT. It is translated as CASSRYTGDEANEKLFF.

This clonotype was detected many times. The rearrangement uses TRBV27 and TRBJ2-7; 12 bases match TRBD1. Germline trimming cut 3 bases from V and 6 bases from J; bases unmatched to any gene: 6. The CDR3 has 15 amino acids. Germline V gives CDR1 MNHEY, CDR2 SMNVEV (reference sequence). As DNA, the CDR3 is TGTGCCAGCAGTTTTAACCGGGACAGGGGGCGCGAGCAGTACTTC. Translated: CASSFNRDRGREQYF.

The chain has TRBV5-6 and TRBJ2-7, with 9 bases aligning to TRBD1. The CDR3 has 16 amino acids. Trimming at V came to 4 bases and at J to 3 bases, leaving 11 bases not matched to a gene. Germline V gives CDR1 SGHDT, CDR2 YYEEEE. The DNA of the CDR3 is TGTGCCAGCAGCCCGGGACAGGGTATGAACTACTACGAGCAGTACTTC. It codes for CASSPGQGMNYYEQYF.

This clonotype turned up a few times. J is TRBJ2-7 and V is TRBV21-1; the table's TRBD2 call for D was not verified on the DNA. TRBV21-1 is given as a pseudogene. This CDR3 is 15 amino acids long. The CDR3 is CASSAKREGRYEQYF. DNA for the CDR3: TGTGCCAGCAGCGCCAAGCGGGAGGGCCGTTACGAGCAGTACTTC.

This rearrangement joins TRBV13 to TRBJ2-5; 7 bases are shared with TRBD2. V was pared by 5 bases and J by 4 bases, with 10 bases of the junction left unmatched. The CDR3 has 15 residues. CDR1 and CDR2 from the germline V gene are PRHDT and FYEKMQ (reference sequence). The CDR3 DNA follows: TGTGCCAGCAGCAAAGCGGGGTTCCGGATAGAGACCCAGTACTTC. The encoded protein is CASSKAGFRIETQYF.

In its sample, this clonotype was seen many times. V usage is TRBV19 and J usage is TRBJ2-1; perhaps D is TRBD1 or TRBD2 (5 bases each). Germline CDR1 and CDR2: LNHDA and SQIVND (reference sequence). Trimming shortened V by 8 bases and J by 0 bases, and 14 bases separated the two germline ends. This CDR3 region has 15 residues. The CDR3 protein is CASGRGVPSYNEQFF. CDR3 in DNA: TGTGCCAGTGGCAGAGGGGTCCCCTCCTACAATGAGCAGTTCTTC.

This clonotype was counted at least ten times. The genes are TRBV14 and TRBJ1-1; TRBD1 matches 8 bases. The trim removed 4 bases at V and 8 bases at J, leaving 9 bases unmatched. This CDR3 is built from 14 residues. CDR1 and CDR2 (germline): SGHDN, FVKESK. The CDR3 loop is CASSPRQGFMEAFF. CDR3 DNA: TGTGCCAGCAGCCCCCGACAGGGGTTCATGGAAGCTTTCTTT.

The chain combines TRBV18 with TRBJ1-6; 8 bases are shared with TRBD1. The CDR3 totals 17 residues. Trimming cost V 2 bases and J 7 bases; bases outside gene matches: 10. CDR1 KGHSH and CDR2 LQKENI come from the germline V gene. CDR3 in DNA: TGTGCCAGCTCACCATTCCGGGACAGGTCGCGGAATTCACCCCTCCACTTT. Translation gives CASSPFRDRSRNSPLHF.

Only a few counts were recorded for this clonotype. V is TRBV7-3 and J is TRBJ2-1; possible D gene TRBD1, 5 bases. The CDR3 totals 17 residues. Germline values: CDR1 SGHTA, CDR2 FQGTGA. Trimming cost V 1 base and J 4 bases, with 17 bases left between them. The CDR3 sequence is CASSLSPTGSPYNEQFF. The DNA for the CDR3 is TGTGCCAGCAGCTTAAGCCCTACAGGAAGTCCTTACAATGAGCAGTTCTTC.

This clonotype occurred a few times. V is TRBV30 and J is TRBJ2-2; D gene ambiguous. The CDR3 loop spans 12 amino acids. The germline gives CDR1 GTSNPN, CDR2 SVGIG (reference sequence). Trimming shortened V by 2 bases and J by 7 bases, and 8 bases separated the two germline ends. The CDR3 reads CAWSPLNGELFF. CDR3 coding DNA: TGTGCCTGGAGTCCTCTAAACGGGGAGCTGTTTTTT. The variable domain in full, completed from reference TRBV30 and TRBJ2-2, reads SQTIHQWPATLVQPVGSPLSLECTVEGTSNPNLYWYRQAAGRGLQLLFYSVGIGQISSEVPQNLSASRPQDRQFILSSKKLLLSDSGFYLCAWSPLNGELFFGEGSRLTVL.